This TCR beta chain appears in the sequencing data of a study of regulatory T cells in long-lasting Graves disease. This clonotype was counted ten times or more. Its target is unknown. The study's findings and limits: Persistent patients shared more public clonotypes (under 3,000) than newly diagnosed patients (about 970). Rather than thyroid tissue, only peripheral blood underwent study.

Germline V CDR1 and CDR2: SNHLY, FYNNEI. V gave up 4 bases and J gave up 2 bases, with 9 bases separating them. The CDR3 is 13 amino acids. In building TCR beta libraries, iRepertoire HTBI primers were used together with Arm-PCR of CDR3 regions. Authors' methods: Sequenced samples collectively carried under 75 TRBV and roughly 15 TRBJ segments. Using its own MiXCR run on the multiplex PCR reads, TCRdb lists one record per CDR3 protein. TCRdb assigned the V and J calls; the authors' analysis was not used. The sample shows around 510,000 distinct CDR3 sequences, less than 25% of them seen only once. The time point here: persistent/refractory GD, antithyroid drugs over 5 years with positive TRAb. From RNA extracted from PBMCs, the TCR library was made.

The starting material was peripheral blood mononuclear cells (PBMCs), obtained when the disease was refractory, from a patient treated with antithyroid drugs. V gene TRBV2 combines with J gene TRBJ2-7; D not certain. The source is a female donor with Graves disease. This CDR3 is CASSVTDTYEQYF. The DNA of the CDR3 is TGTGCCAGCAGTGTAACTGACACCTACGAGCAGTACTTC.